The 23 T cell receptor beta chains below all came from one sample that was sequenced in a study of T-cell reconstitution after alpha-beta-depleted transplantation in children. Unique molecular identifiers were built into the TCRbeta library. Each CDR3 protein is one row after TCRdb ran MiXCR on the PCR reads. Among 600,000 to 700,000 distinct CDR3 sequences listed, about 12% were seen once. Specimen: PBMCs, collected before TCRalphabeta/CD19-depleted stem cell transplant. The receptors originated from a girl under 10 years old with congenital amegakaryocytic thrombocytopenia, due to receive a stem cell transplant.

The chain carries TRBV5-1 and TRBJ2-1, with 7 bases aligning to TRBD2. The CDR3 loop spans 18 amino acids. Trimming took 3 bases from V and 3 from J; bases not matched to a gene: 15. Germline V CDR1 and CDR2: SGHRS, YFSETQ. Written as DNA, the CDR3 is TGCGCCAGCAGCTCCGACCCACTAGCGAGGTTTTACTACAATGAGCAGTTCTTC. Translating it yields CASSSDPLARFYYNEQFF.

V and J are TRBV4-3 and TRBJ2-1; D not resolved. Trimming pared 1 base from V and 7 bases from J, leaving 8 bases between. The CDR3 spans 13 residues. Germline lookup yields CDR1 LGHNA and CDR2 YSLEER. CDR3 coding DNA: TGCGCCAGCAGCCAAGTATTAGTTAATGAGCAGTTCTTC. Amino acid sequence: CASSQVLVNEQFF.

This clonotype was observed a handful of times. The rearrangement joins TRBV10-3 to TRBJ2-7, with D uncertain. The germline V and J ends were trimmed by 6 bases and 4 bases, with 13 bases remaining between them. Germline CDR1 is ENHRY and CDR2 is SYGVKD. The CDR3 loop spans 13 amino acids. CDR3 nucleotides: TGTGCCATCAGCCCCGACGGATTATACGAGCAGTACTTC. Translated: CAISPDGLYEQYF.

This chain uses TRBV20-1 with TRBJ1-5, with a weak D call TRBD1 (6 bases). The germline V and J ends were trimmed by 0 bases and 10 bases, with 22 bases remaining between them. CDR3 length equals 16 residues. Germline loops: CDR1 DFQATT, CDR2 SNEGSKA (reference sequence). The DNA of the CDR3 is TGCAGTGCTAGAGATCTCATAGGGGGTTCTGGCGATCCCCAGCATTTT. Translated, it gives CSARDLIGGSGDPQHF.

This clonotype came up many times. This chain joins TRBV4-2 and TRBJ2-7; D uncertain. V lost 0 bases and J 4 bases, leaving 4 bases between the germline ends. The CDR3 extends over 12 amino acids. Germline lookup yields CDR1 LGHNA and CDR2 YNFKEQ. The CDR3 reads CASSQESYEQYF. As DNA, the CDR3 is TGTGCCAGCAGCCAAGAATCTTACGAGCAGTACTTC.

This clonotype was counted between two and nine times. This rearrangement joins TRBV29-1 to TRBJ2-3, with 7 positions matching TRBD2. CDR1 and CDR2 (germline): SQVTM, ANQGSEA. The CDR3 contains 14 residues. The CDR3 reads CSPTTSALGDTQYF. In nucleotides, the CDR3 is TGCAGTCCAACCACTAGCGCCCTCGGGGATACGCAGTATTTT.

This clonotype has just a few counts. V is TRBV29-1 and J is TRBJ2-5; weak D call: TRBD2 (7 bases). The germline CDR1 and CDR2 sequences are SQVTM and ANQGSEA. The CDR3 spans 13 residues. The V end was cut by 8 bases, the J end by 2 bases, with 15 bases between. The CDR3 coding sequence is TGCAGCCTCCGGGGGGCAGGTCAAGAGACCCAGTACTTC. Its protein is CSLRGAGQETQYF.

The chain is built from TRBV2 and TRBJ2-1; the D gene is possibly TRBD1 (5 bases). The CDR3 runs to 14 residues. Trimming left V 8 bases short and J 6 bases short, with 17 bases between. Germline loops: CDR1 SNHLY, CDR2 FYNNEI. The CDR3 here is CASQQGPLLNEQFF. The DNA of the CDR3 is TGTGCCAGCCAGCAGGGTCCCCTCCTCAATGAGCAGTTCTTC.

The J gene is TRBJ2-3, the V gene TRBV5-1, with 11 bases matching TRBD1. The V gene's germline CDR1 is SGHRS and CDR2 YFSETQ. This CDR3 comprises 16 residues. Trimming cost V 4 bases and J 6 bases; bases outside gene matches: 10. In DNA form, the CDR3 reads TGCGCCAGCAGCCATGGGACAGGGGGGCTAGGGGATACGCAGTATTTT. Translated: CASSHGTGGLGDTQYF.

This clonotype was counted at least ten times. The genes are TRBV25-1 and TRBJ2-1, with D unclear. Trimming pared 4 bases from V and 7 bases from J, leaving 8 bases between. Germline-derived CDR1 and CDR2 are MGHDK and SYGVNS. The CDR3 has 12 residues. CDR3 loop: CASSAHGNEQFF. CDR3 nucleotides: TGTGCCAGCAGTGCCCATGGAAATGAGCAGTTCTTC.

The rearrangement uses TRBV29-1 and TRBJ2-7; 8 bases are a match to TRBD2. The germline V gene encodes CDR1 SQVTM and CDR2 ANQGSEA. The ends lost 8 bases at V and 4 bases at J; junction bases unmatched: 19. The CDR3 runs 16 residues. For the CDR3, the DNA is TGCAGCCGGGGACTAGTTTCACCCGCGAATTCTTACGAGCAGTACTTC. This codes for CSRGLVSPANSYEQYF.

The J gene is TRBJ2-7, the V gene TRBV29-1; possibly TRBD1 or TRBD2 for D (7 bases each). CDR1 SQVTM and CDR2 ANQGSEA come from the germline V gene. This CDR3 contains 13 residues. Trimming cost V 5 bases and J 1 base, with 12 bases left between them. In DNA form, the CDR3 reads TGCAGCGTTTCGGGGGGACAGTCCTACGAGCAGTACTTC. Translating gives CSVSGGQSYEQYF.

This clonotype was counted ten times or more. The chain uses TRBV20-1 and TRBJ2-7; D is perhaps TRBD2 (6 bases). This CDR3 contains 13 residues. With 1 base removed from V and 2 bases from J, the gap between germline ends came to 9 bases. From germline, CDR1 is DFQATT and CDR2 SNEGSKA (reference sequence). The CDR3 is CSARGLGTYEQYF. For the CDR3, the DNA is TGCAGTGCTAGAGGACTAGGCACCTACGAGCAGTACTTC.

The rearrangement uses TRBV5-5 and TRBJ2-7, with 8 bases identical to TRBD2. Germline CDR1 is SGHKS and CDR2 is YYEKEE (reference sequence). Trimming removed 2 bases from V and 5 bases from J; junction bases left unmatched: 9. This CDR3 comprises 15 residues. CDR3 sequence: CASSFRSGSTNEQYF. CDR3 nucleotides: TGTGCCAGCAGCTTTCGAAGCGGGAGTACCAACGAGCAGTACTTC.

The rearrangement uses TRBV10-3 and TRBJ2-7, with a weak D call TRBD2 (5 bases). Germline CDR1 ENHRY, CDR2 SYGVKD. V was trimmed by 2 bases and J by 3 bases, leaving 14 bases between them. The CDR3 is 15 amino acids. The CDR3 coding sequence is TGTGCCATCAGTGAGACTCGGGATCGCCTCTACGAGCAGTACTTC. Protein product: CAISETRDRLYEQYF.

This clonotype was observed a few times. The genes are TRBV3-1 and TRBJ2-1, with 12 bases aligning to TRBD2. The ends lost 2 bases at V and 4 bases at J; junction bases unmatched: 9. Germline CDR1 reads LGHDT; CDR2 reads YNNKEL (reference sequence). This CDR3 contains 18 residues. Written as DNA, the CDR3 is TGTGCCAGCAGCCAAATCAGGACTAGCGGGAAATTATACAATGAGCAGTTCTTC. Translated: CASSQIRTSGKLYNEQFF.

The chain carries TRBV20-1 and TRBJ2-4, with TRBD2 matching 8 bases. Trimming cost V 5 bases and J 8 bases; bases outside gene matches: 11. The V gene's germline CDR1 is DFQATT and CDR2 SNEGSKA (reference sequence). The CDR3 contains 14 residues. CDR3 region: CSAQPGLDLYIQYF. The CDR3 DNA reads TGCAGTGCTCAACCGGGACTAGATCTTTACATTCAGTACTTC.

This clonotype has only a few counts. The gene calls are TRBV6-6 and TRBJ1-2; D is unclear. The CDR3 contains 12 residues. The germline gives CDR1 MNHNY, CDR2 SVGAGI (reference sequence). V was shortened by 5 bases and J by 8 bases, with 12 bases between the two germline ends. CDR3 in amino acids: CASSPMKSGYTF. The CDR3 DNA reads as TGTGCCAGCAGTCCCATGAAGTCGGGCTACACCTTC.

The chain couples TRBV6-2 or TRBV6-3 to TRBJ2-7; 8 positions match TRBD1. Trimming at V came to 1 base and at J to 2 bases, leaving 22 bases not matched to a gene. Germline lookup yields CDR1 MNHEY and CDR2 SVGEGT. This CDR3 has 21 residues. As DNA, the CDR3 is TGTGCCAGCAGTTACTTGGGATCCCCAGGGGGCTATGGAGGAGACCCCTACGAGCAGTACTTC. It yields the protein CASSYLGSPGGYGGDPYEQYF.

This clonotype appeared a few times. The J gene is TRBJ1-2, the V gene TRBV7-2; no clear D. With 5 bases removed from V and 4 bases from J, the gap between germline ends came to 14 bases. The CDR3 covers 14 residues. Germline V gives CDR1 SGHTA, CDR2 FQGNSA. The CDR3 here is CASSECPWCYGYTF. For the CDR3, the DNA is TGTGCCAGCAGCGAATGCCCGTGGTGCTATGGCTACACCTTC.

This clonotype was picked up a small number of times. The chain employs TRBV4-1 and TRBJ2-1; D may be TRBD2 (5 bases). CDR1 and CDR2 (germline): MGHRA, YSYEKL. CDR3 length equals 19 residues. The ends were cut back, 1 base at V and 0 bases at J, with 19 bases in the middle. CDR3 region: CASSQAPSGSRSSYNEQFF. CDR3 bases: TGCGCCAGCAGCCAAGCACCCAGCGGCAGCCGAAGCTCCTACAATGAGCAGTTCTTC.

This clonotype has at least ten counts. The rearrangement uses TRBV11-2 and TRBJ1-2; no clear D gene. Germline-derived CDR1 and CDR2 are SGHAT and FQNNGV. CDR3 length: 15 residues. Between the trimmed V and J ends, which lost 4 bases and 11 bases, there was a span of 23 bases. The CDR3 coding sequence is TGTGCCAGCAGCTCCAGGCGAGTCGAGCAGGAGGTTTACACCTTC. Translated, it gives CASSSRRVEQEVYTF.

This clonotype has just a few counts. The chain has TRBV28 and TRBJ2-5, with D tentatively TRBD1 or TRBD2 (5 bases each). V dropped 6 bases and J dropped 5 bases, with 22 bases sitting between them. Per the germline V gene, CDR1 is MDHEN and CDR2 is SYDVKM. This CDR3 spans 16 amino acids. For the CDR3, the DNA is TGTGCCAGCAGAGCGGACACTGGGACCTCCCAGGAGACCCAGTACTTC. The encoded protein is CASRADTGTSQETQYF.